Listed below are T cell receptor beta chains from one sample, sequenced in a study of blood T cell repertoires in COVID-19. The data were produced by immunoSEQ multiplex PCR, yet TCRdb's version contains in-frame clones alone and is incomplete. The sample includes 200,000 or so clones, 88% seen only once; the top ten take around 2.9%. The sample comprised peripheral blood. The receptor source for this set is a woman aged 55-70 years with acute or convalescent COVID-19. Both conserved end residues are part of each CDR3. Fields, in order: J gene, D gene, V gene, clone size, CDR3 DNA, CDR3 protein. The D gene is left open where the match is weak. Size values are once, few and many counts, or a class for expanded clones, and some rows have none.

>TRBJ2-1|NA|TRBV12-3/TRBV12-4|NA
TGTGCCAGCAGTCAGTACCACAATGAGCAGTTCTTC
CASSQYHNEQFF
>TRBJ1-6|TRBD1|TRBV4-1|NA
TGCGCCAGCAGCCAACCTACAGGGGGAAAAAATTCACCCCTCCACTTT
CASSQPTGGKNSPLHF
>TRBJ2-3|TRBD2|TRBV7-9|once
TGTGCCAGCAGCGCCTCTAGCGGGAACACAGATACGCAGTATTTT
CASSASSGNTDTQYF
>TRBJ2-1|NA|TRBV5-5|NA
TGTGCCAGCAGCTTGGTAGGGGTCTCCTACAATGAGCAGTTCTTC
CASSLVGVSYNEQFF
>TRBJ2-7|NA|TRBV19|NA
TGTGCCAGTAGTATAGCCCGGGGCAGGGGCTACGAGCAGTACTTC
CASSIARGRGYEQYF
>TRBJ1-1|NA|TRBV19|NA
TGTGCCAGTAGTCTATCGGGGACAACTGAAGCTTTCTTT
CASSLSGTTEAFF
>TRBJ2-2|TRBD2|TRBV28|NA
TGTGCCAGCAGTTTACTGGCGGGGGGACTTACCGGGGAGCTGTTTTTT
CASSLLAGGLTGELFF
>TRBJ1-2|TRBD1|TRBV6-5|NA
TGTGCCAGCAGTTACTCGTACAGGGGCGAGGGGGGCTACACCTTC
CASSYSYRGEGGYTF
>TRBJ1-3|NA|TRBV24-1|NA
TGTGCCACCAGCGACGGGGTGGCTGGAAACACCATATATTTT
CATSDGVAGNTIYF
>TRBJ1-2|TRBD1|TRBV11-2|NA
TGTGCCAGCAGCTTAGATCCCGGGACAGGGTTCGGCTACACCTTC
CASSLDPGTGFGYTF
>TRBJ2-7|NA|TRBV11-2|NA
TGTGCCAGCAGCTTAACCGGGACTCAACACTACGAGCAGTACTTC
CASSLTGTQHYEQYF
>TRBJ1-6|TRBD1|TRBV10-3|few
TGTGCCATCAGACCCGGACAGGGGAATTCACCCCTCCACTTT
CAIRPGQGNSPLHF
>TRBJ2-1|NA|TRBV14|NA
TGTGCCAGCAGCCAAGAGGGCGGGTCAAGGGTCAATGAGCAGTTCTTC
CASSQEGGSRVNEQFF
>TRBJ2-3|NA|TRBV6-5|NA
TGTGCCAGCAGGGCAGGGGCAGGGGATACGCAGTATTTT
CASRAGAGDTQYF
>TRBJ2-5|TRBD1|TRBV2|NA
TGTGCCAGCAAAATCGTAGGGACAGGGGGCGTCGAGACCCAGTACTTC
CASKIVGTGGVETQYF
>TRBJ1-6|NA|TRBV6-6|few
TGTGCCAGCAGAGGACTGGTTTACCCCCTCCACTTT
CASRGLVYPLHF
>TRBJ1-1|NA|TRBV7-2|NA
TGTGCCAGCAGCTTACACCAGGGGAATGAAGCTTTCTTT
CASSLHQGNEAFF
>TRBJ1-4|NA|TRBV13|NA
TGTGCCAGCAGCTTAGTCGGGGATGAAAAACTGTTTTTT
CASSLVGDEKLFF
>TRBJ2-5|NA|TRBV28|NA
TGTGCCAGCAGTCCAGGGGGGTGGGCTCCCCACTTC
CASSPGGWAPHF
>TRBJ2-2|TRBD2|TRBV5-1|NA
TGCGCCAGCAGCGTGCAGGGGGCGACGGGGACTAGCGGGTCGAACACCGGGGAGCTGTTTTTT
CASSVQGATGTSGSNTGELFF
>TRBJ2-7|TRBD1|TRBV7-2|NA
TGTGCCAGCAGCCCCGACAGGGCGTCCTACGAGCAGTACTTC
CASSPDRASYEQYF
>TRBJ2-1|TRBD2|TRBV11-2|NA
TGTGCCAGCAGCTCAGGACTAGCGGGAGGCTTCTACAATGAGCAGTTCTTC
CASSSGLAGGFYNEQFF
>TRBJ1-1|NA|TRBV4-3|NA
TGCGCCAGCAGCCAAGACTCCCGCAGGGTTGTTTTAAACACTGAAGCTTTCTTT
CASSQDSRRVVLNTEAFF
>TRBJ2-1|TRBD2|TRBV24-1|NA
TGTGCCACCCAGAGCGGGAGGATAAATGAGCAGTTCTTC
CATQSGRINEQFF
>TRBJ2-2|TRBD1|TRBV30|NA
TGTGCCTGGAGTCCTGGACAGGGGGGGAGTGCCGGGGAGCTGTTTTTT
CAWSPGQGGSAGELFF